This T cell receptor (beta chain) was observed in a study of beta chain features in type 1 diabetes. Investigators reverse transcribed all isolated RNA, so they sequenced expressed TCRB transcripts. Some clones are missing from TCRdb's copy, which holds only in-frame ones; the method was immunoSEQ multiplex PCR. In the table there are around 250,000 clones, 27% of which are singletons. The source material was central memory CD4+ T cells from blood. The clonotype originates from a man aged 30-40 years in good health.

CDR3 region: CSVRQGNYGYTF. As DNA, the CDR3 is TGCAGCGTTAGGCAGGGGAACTATGGCTACACCTTC. J is TRBJ1-2 and V is TRBV29-1; D is perhaps TRBD1 (6 bases). The ends were cut back, 5 bases at V and 2 bases at J, with 9 bases in the middle. Germline V CDR1 and CDR2: SQVTM, ANQGSEA. This CDR3 comprises 12 residues.